This passage covers 20 T cell receptor beta chains from one sample sequenced in a study of cytomegalovirus exposure and HLA in healthy donors. The PCR had 60 Vbeta and 13 Jbeta primers. Assay used: immunoSEQ multiplex PCR; TCRdb lists only in-frame clones, some missing. The repertoire holds over 110,000 clones, with more than 75% as singletons. The sequencing input was PBMCs. All receptors derive from a female donor in good health and CMV-seronegative.

This rearrangement joins TRBV30 to TRBJ1-4; 7 bases are shared with TRBD1. With 4 bases clipped from V and 8 bases from J, the junction kept 7 bases outside the gene matches. Germline CDR1 is GTSNPN and CDR2 is SVGIG (reference sequence). The CDR3 has 13 amino acids. The CDR3 nucleotides are TGTGCCTGGAATCGACAGGGTAGGGAAAAACTGTTTTTT. Translation gives CAWNRQGREKLFF.

This chain joins TRBV30 and TRBJ1-4; no definite D call. The CDR3 has 13 amino acids. The V gene lost 2 bases and the J gene lost 8 bases, with 12 bases spanning the gap. The germline V gene encodes CDR1 GTSNPN and CDR2 SVGIG (reference sequence). The DNA for the CDR3 is TGTGCCTGGAGTAGCAGGCTTGGCGAAAAACTGTTTTTT. This encodes CAWSSRLGEKLFF.

V usage is TRBV5-6 and J usage is TRBJ2-7; D may be TRBD1 (6 bases). This CDR3 is 16 amino acids long. CDR1 and CDR2 from the germline V gene are SGHDT and YYEEEE. V was trimmed by 1 base and J by 0 bases, leaving 14 bases between them. CDR3 coding DNA: TGTGCCAGCAGCTTGACAGGGACCGTAAGCTCCTACGAGCAGTACTTC. It codes for CASSLTGTVSSYEQYF.

This chain uses TRBV30 with TRBJ2-1, with 12 nucleotides matching TRBD2. Germline-derived CDR1 and CDR2 are GTSNPN and SVGIG (reference sequence). The CDR3 totals 15 residues. Trimming at V came to 3 bases and at J to 4 bases, leaving 4 bases not matched to a gene. In nucleotides, the CDR3 is TGTGCCTGGAGCCGGGGGACTAGCGGGTACAATGAGCAGTTCTTC. It encodes CAWSRGTSGYNEQFF.

This sequence joins TRBV9 and TRBJ1-1; D remains unclear. V was cut by 5 bases and J by 11 bases, with 16 bases left in between. The germline gives CDR1 SGDLS, CDR2 YYNGEE. This CDR3 has 12 residues. The CDR3 region has the DNA TGTGCCAGCAGTAGGGAGGTGGGCGACGCTTTCTTT. This codes for CASSREVGDAFF. Complete variable domain (other parts from reference TRBV9 and TRBJ1-1): DSGVTQTPKHLITATGQRVTLRCSPRSGDLSVYWYQQSLDQGLQFLIQYYNGEERAKGNILERFSAQQFPDLHSELNLSSLELGDSALYFCASSREVGDAFFGQGTRLTVV.

This clone was detected ten times or more. Written as DNA, the CDR3 is TGCAGCACTGAAAGGGGACTAGCGGGAAACGAGCAGTTCTTC. Protein product: CSTERGLAGNEQFF. This chain connects TRBV29-1 to TRBJ2-1; 13 nucleotides agree with TRBD2. Germline CDR1 and CDR2: SQVTM and ANQGSEA. This CDR3 spans 14 amino acids. V shed 8 bases, J shed 10 bases, and the junction held 11 bases outside the gene matches.

The rearrangement links TRBV2 to TRBJ2-5, with 12 positions matching TRBD1. Losses at the gene ends were 5 bases for V and 4 bases for J; bases not matched to a gene: 5. The length of the CDR3 is 15 residues. Per germline, CDR1 SNHLY and CDR2 FYNNEI. This CDR3 reads CASSTGTGGVETQYF. The DNA for the CDR3 is TGTGCCAGCAGTACAGGGACAGGGGGCGTAGAGACCCAGTACTTC.

V gene TRBV7-8 combines with J gene TRBJ2-7, with a possible D match to TRBD1 (5 bases). The CDR3 runs 14 residues. Germline V gene sequence: CDR1 SGHVS, CDR2 FQNEAQ. V lost 2 bases to trimming and J lost 3 bases, with 11 bases between them. In DNA form, the CDR3 reads TGTGCCAGCAGCTTAAGGCCAGGGAACTACGAGCAGTACTTC. It encodes CASSLRPGNYEQYF.

The gene calls are TRBV28 and TRBJ1-6, with a possible D match to TRBD1 (5 bases). The CDR3 has 14 residues. The V gene's germline CDR1 is MDHEN and CDR2 SYDVKM. V dropped 3 bases and J dropped 8 bases, with 11 bases sitting between them. CDR3 sequence (DNA): TGTGCCAGCAGTTTTAAGGGGCGGTATTCACCCCTCCACTTT. Translated: CASSFKGRYSPLHF.

The chain has TRBV5-6 and TRBJ2-7, with 7 bases that match TRBD1. The CDR3 has 14 amino acids. Unmatched junction bases numbered 11, after V lost 6 bases and J lost 5 bases. Germline CDR1 SGHDT, CDR2 YYEEEE. CDR3 in DNA: TGTGCCAGCACCTCCCTCGACAGGGCCAACGAGCAGTACTTC. This sequence encodes CASTSLDRANEQYF.

The V gene is TRBV7-2, the J gene TRBJ1-1; perhaps TRBD1 as D (5 bases). Germline CDR1 reads SGHTA; CDR2 reads FQGNSA. V shed 5 bases and J shed 1 base, with 14 bases lying between them. The CDR3 consists of 15 residues. This CDR3 is CASSGPGWGNTEAFF. CDR3 sequence (DNA): TGTGCCAGCAGCGGACCAGGGTGGGGGAACACTGAAGCTTTCTTT.

Comments on this clone: This sample includes further DNA sequences coding for the same CDR3. This chain joins TRBV5-1 and TRBJ1-6; D is possibly TRBD1 (5 bases). V shed 5 bases and J shed 6 bases, with 6 bases lying between them. CDR1 SGHRS and CDR2 YFSETQ come from the germline V gene. The CDR3 is made up of 12 amino acids. CDR3 in amino acids: CASRGGNSPLHF. CDR3 nucleotides: TGCGCCAGCAGGGGGGGTAATTCACCCCTCCACTTT.

The chain uses TRBV30 and TRBJ2-1, with a tentative D call TRBD1 (5 bases). Trimming shortened V by 8 bases and J by 3 bases, and 8 bases separated the two germline ends. Germline CDR1 is GTSNPN and CDR2 is SVGIG (reference sequence). The CDR3 is 11 amino acids. The CDR3 DNA is TGTGCCGGGGCCAACTACAATGAGCAGTTCTTC. Its translation: CAGANYNEQFF.

There are a few counts of this clone. V gene TRBV5-4 combines with J gene TRBJ1-6; 7 bases line up with TRBD1. This CDR3 has 15 amino acids. V lost 3 bases to trimming and J lost 9 bases; unmatched junction nucleotides: 9. CDR1 is SGHNT, CDR2 YYREEE, per germline (reference sequence). CDR3 residues: CASSSTGRGSSPLHF. The CDR3 coding sequence is TGTGCCAGCAGCTCGACAGGGCGCGGTAGTTCACCCCTCCACTTT.

This clone is a singleton in its sample. This sequence joins TRBV7-9 and TRBJ1-1, with TRBD1 matching over 7 bases. Germline trimming cut 3 bases from V and 1 base from J; bases unmatched to any gene: 8. There are 16 residues in the CDR3. The germline V gene encodes CDR1 SEHNR and CDR2 FQNEAQ (reference sequence). The CDR3 DNA reads TGTGCCAGCAGCTTGGCAGGGGGGTCAGAGAACACTGAAGCTTTCTTT. Amino acids: CASSLAGGSENTEAFF.

A few counts support this clone. CDR3 amino acids: CASSVGGGRNEKLFF. Here the CDR3 DNA reads TGTGCCAGCAGCGTAGGCGGGGGCCGAAATGAAAAACTGTTTTTT. This rearrangement joins TRBV9 to TRBJ1-4; D is perhaps TRBD1 (6 bases). Germline CDR1 is SGDLS and CDR2 is YYNGEE. CDR3 length equals 15 residues. The V and J ends lost 0 bases and 5 bases respectively, with 11 bases between them.

This clone was seen only once. This chain links TRBV7-9 with TRBJ1-4; D possibly corresponds to TRBD1 (6 bases). The ends were cut back, 11 bases at V and 2 bases at J, with 12 bases in the middle. The CDR3 is made up of 13 amino acids. Germline V gene data show CDR1 as SEHNR and CDR2 as FQNEAQ (reference sequence). The CDR3 here is CAVRGLTNEKLFF. The CDR3 bases are TGTGCCGTAAGGGGGTTGACTAATGAAAAACTGTTTTTT.

This clone has a single count. V and J are TRBV6-1 and TRBJ1-6; D may be TRBD1 (6 bases). The CDR3 is 14 residues long. Germline V gene lookup returns CDR1 MNHNS and CDR2 SASEGT. V was pared by 2 bases and J by 9 bases, with 11 bases between. Here the CDR3 reads CASSESQGSSPLHF. The DNA for the CDR3 is TGTGCCAGCAGTGAAAGCCAGGGGAGTTCACCCCTCCACTTT.

The rearrangement links TRBV2 to TRBJ2-2, with 7 positions matching TRBD1. The CDR3 covers 14 residues. J lost 1 base, V lost 6 bases, and 2 bases had no gene match. The germline V gene has CDR1 SNHLY and CDR2 FYNNEI. The CDR3 DNA reads TGTGCCAGCAGGCAGGGGGAGAACACCGGGGAGCTGTTTTTT. It translates to CASRQGENTGELFF.

The gene calls are TRBV2 and TRBJ1-4, with 10 positions matching TRBD1. The CDR3 length is 15 residues. Germline lookup yields CDR1 SNHLY and CDR2 FYNNEI. The trim removed 10 bases at V and 4 bases at J, leaving 9 bases unmatched. The CDR3 region has the DNA TGTGCCACCTCGACAGGGGGCCAACTTAATGAAAAACTGTTTTTT. It is translated as CATSTGGQLNEKLFF. Full variable domain (remainder filled in from reference TRBV2 and TRBJ1-4): EPEVTQTPSHQVTQMGQEVILRCVPISNHLYFYWYRQILGQKVEFLVSFYNNEISEKSEIFDDQFSVERPDGSNFTLKIRSTKLEDSAMYFCATSTGGQLNEKLFFGSGTQLSVL.